This TCR beta chain was observed in a study of blood T cell repertoires in COVID-19. The wider study: Acute and convalescent COVID-19 specimens originated in the United States, Italy and Spain.

The CDR3 has 13 residues. CDR1 is SGHTA and CDR2 is FQGNSA in the germline V gene. V lost 5 bases and J lost 2, with 8 bases in between. Authors' methods: Researchers report that nucleated cell counts were estimated from reference gene primer amplification. The table came from immunoSEQ multiplex PCR; TCRdb's copy has only in-frame clones and leaves some out. That table gives V, J and clone size, and the DNA gave D and trimming. The table lists about 330,000 clones, approximately 85% of them singletons. Source material: peripheral blood. The gene calls are TRBV7-2 and TRBJ2-3; D not certain. This clonotype was obtained from a human donor in a cohort sampled during active COVID-19. The CDR3 nucleotides are TGTGCCAGCAGCCGAAGAGACACAGATACGCAGTATTTT. Protein sequence: CASSRRDTDTQYF.